Included here is one T cell receptor (beta chain) sequence, with context. Its matching antigen is unknown. The sample is drawn from a study of cytomegalovirus exposure and HLA in healthy donors. Overall study: Roughly 180 million T cells yielded 90 million to 130 million unique TCR beta sequences, as an earlier analysis found.

Per the germline V gene, CDR1 is GTSNPN and CDR2 is SVGIG (reference sequence). Trimming at V came to 4 bases and at J to 7 bases, leaving 8 bases not matched to a gene. The CDR3 has 14 residues. PCR amplification relied on 60 Vbeta primers (plus 13 Jbeta primers). In the original workflow: A follow-up analysis tallied tens of millions of unique TCR beta chains, roughly 11 million shared. Method: immunoSEQ multiplex PCR; TCRdb's copy keeps in-frame clones and lacks some. V and J calls and clone size are copied from that table; D and trimming were computed from the DNA. The sample has about 33,000 clones, and its top ten clones hold roughly 3.2%. Findings of the study overall: V- and J-gene trimming of TCR beta was linked (in a later analysis) to a missense DCLRE1C variant.

The sample taken for sequencing was PBMCs. This chain uses TRBV30 with TRBJ2-1, with 9 bases aligning to TRBD2. This sequence was found in a man aged 35 to 55 in good health and CMV-seronegative. The CDR3 bases are TGTGCCTGGATTAGCGGGAGTATTTGGAATGAGCAGTTCTTC. Translated, it gives CAWISGSIWNEQFF. Drawing the rest from reference TRBV30 and TRBJ2-1, the complete variable domain is SQTIHQWPATLVQPVGSPLSLECTVEGTSNPNLYWYRQAAGRGLQLLFYSVGIGQISSEVPQNLSASRPQDRQFILSSKKLLLSDSGFYLCAWISGSIWNEQFFGPGTRLTVL.